The clone carrying this T cell receptor (beta chain) was seen a handful of times. The antigen remains undetermined. A read error may produce the germline difference seen at one junction end. Healthy Caucasian individuals made up all the donors. This record comes from a study of identical twins. Study-wide findings and caveats: The study based its conclusions on cross-sectional statistical analysis and did not follow the same donors. Beta out-of-frame sequences showed weaker excess sharing between twins.

TCRdb re-analysed the 5' RACE reads in MiXCR, keeping a single row per CDR3 protein. Of 420,000 or so distinct CDR3 sequences listed, around 18% were seen once; the top ten hold around 12%. The CDR3 runs 15 residues. Germline V gene sequence: CDR1 MDHEN, CDR2 SYDVKM. This receptor was taken from a man aged 45-65 years in good health. Source material: naive T cells sorted from blood. This chain connects TRBV28 to TRBJ2-7; D ambiguous. The CDR3 loop is CASNSPVPASSEQYF. The CDR3, as DNA: TGTGCCAGCAACAGCCCCGTCCCTGCCTCCTCCGAGCAGTACTTC.